A single sample is the source of the 23 T cell receptor beta chains below, sequenced in a study of blood T cell repertoires in COVID-19. TCRdb keeps only in-frame clones here, not all; method: immunoSEQ multiplex PCR. The sample has about 70,000 clones, 85% seen once. Sequencing was performed on peripheral blood. The receptors were sampled from a man of 80 years or more with acute or convalescent COVID-19.

The rearrangement links TRBV29-1 to TRBJ1-5, with unresolved D. The V gene's germline CDR1 is SQVTM and CDR2 ANQGSEA. V dropped 1 base and J dropped 2 bases, with 15 bases sitting between them. The CDR3 has 16 amino acids. In DNA form, the CDR3 reads TGCAGCGTTGAAGTCGAGGGAGGTTGGGGCAATCAGCCCCAGCATTTT. Translating gives CSVEVEGGWGNQPQHF.

V is TRBV28 and J is TRBJ1-2; 9 positions agree with TRBD1. Germline lookup yields CDR1 MDHEN and CDR2 SYDVKM. The ends lost 5 bases at V and 3 bases at J; junction bases unmatched: 10. This CDR3 comprises 16 residues. CDR3 sequence: CASSTSGTGTHYGYTF. For the CDR3, the DNA is TGTGCCAGCAGTACCTCGGGGACAGGGACCCACTATGGCTACACCTTC.

This chain joins TRBV11-2 and TRBJ1-1, with TRBD1 matching over 10 bases. CDR1 is SGHAT, CDR2 FQNNGV, per germline. The CDR3 totals 16 residues. V lost 4 bases and J lost 3; bases outside the gene matches: 8. DNA for the CDR3: TGTGCCAGCAGCTACCTGACAGGGGGCTATGACACTGAAGCTTTCTTT. Encoded protein: CASSYLTGGYDTEAFF.

The gene calls are TRBV29-1 and TRBJ1-3, with a weak D call TRBD1 (5 bases). The V end lost 4 bases, the J end lost 0 bases, and 7 bases lay between the germline ends. This CDR3 comprises 13 residues. Germline V gene sequence: CDR1 SQVTM, CDR2 ANQGSEA. The CDR3: CSVVGLSGNTIYF. The CDR3 DNA follows: TGCAGCGTTGTGGGGCTCTCTGGAAACACCATATATTTT.

This chain links TRBV5-1 with TRBJ1-4; D possibly corresponds to TRBD1 (5 bases). Trimming cost V 4 bases and J 7 bases, with 17 bases left between them. The germline CDR1 and CDR2 sequences are SGHRS and YFSETQ. CDR3 length: 15 amino acids. The CDR3 sequence: CASSTAGPGTEKLFF. The DNA of the CDR3 is TGCGCCAGCAGCACCGCGGGACCCGGGACTGAAAAACTGTTTTTT.

This clone was found a few times. The chain has TRBV9 and TRBJ1-5; TRBD1 matches at 7 bases. Trimming at V came to 4 bases and at J to 4 bases, leaving 8 bases not matched to a gene. CDR3 length: 15 amino acids. In germline, CDR1 is SGDLS, CDR2 YYNGEE. As DNA, the CDR3 is TGTGCCAGCAGCTTAGATGAGGGGGCGAATCAGCCCCAGCATTTT. It specifies CASSLDEGANQPQHF.

The V and J genes are TRBV11-2 and TRBJ2-1; 11 bases are a match to TRBD2. Germline values: CDR1 SGHAT, CDR2 FQNNGV. The CDR3 consists of 16 residues. The J segment lost 4 bases and the V segment lost 2 bases, leaving 4 bases of the junction unmatched. This CDR3 reads CASSLTSGRGYNEQFF. In DNA, the CDR3 is TGTGCCAGCAGCTTAACTAGCGGGAGAGGTTACAATGAGCAGTTCTTC. Variable domain in full (rest from reference TRBV11-2 and TRBJ2-1): EAGVAQSPRYKIIEKRQSVAFWCNPISGHATLYWYQQILGQGPKLLIQFQNNGVVDDSQLPKDRFSAERLKGVDSTLKIQPAKLEDSAVYLCASSLTSGRGYNEQFFGPGTRLTVL.

The V call is TRBV6-5, the J call TRBJ2-2; 10 bases agree with TRBD2. Germline values: CDR1 MNHEY, CDR2 SVGAGI. V gave up 6 bases and J gave up 7 bases; unmatched junction bases: 11. The CDR3 has 16 residues. The DNA of the CDR3 is TGTGCCAGCAGGTACCTAGCGGGAGAATCCGGCGGGGAGCTGTTTTTT. Translated, it gives CASRYLAGESGGELFF.

The chain has TRBV18 and TRBJ1-3, with D possibly TRBD1 on 6 matching bases. Per the germline V gene, CDR1 is KGHSH and CDR2 is LQKENI. V was shortened by 2 bases and J by 1 base, with 12 bases between the two germline ends. The CDR3 spans 16 residues. The CDR3 region is CASSPDAGVSGNTIYF. The CDR3 region has the DNA TGTGCCAGCTCACCAGATGCAGGGGTATCTGGAAACACCATATATTTT.

This clone is a singleton in its sample. The rearrangement links TRBV5-6 to TRBJ2-5; D is unresolved. Trimming stripped 3 bases from V and 2 bases from J, with 17 bases between. Looked up from germline, CDR1 is SGHDT and CDR2 is YYEEEE. This CDR3 contains 16 residues. The CDR3 loop reads CASSSRLTDFQETQYF. In DNA, the CDR3 is TGTGCCAGCAGCTCTCGCCTGACTGACTTTCAAGAGACCCAGTACTTC.

The CDR3 coding sequence is TGTGCCAGCAGCTTATCCAGCGGGATCACAGATACGCAGTATTTT. As protein: CASSLSSGITDTQYF. V usage is TRBV11-3 and J usage is TRBJ2-3, with 7 bases lining up with TRBD2. Germline trimming cut 2 bases from V and 2 bases from J; bases unmatched to any gene: 4. Germline V lookup: CDR1 SGHNT, CDR2 YENEEA. This CDR3 has 15 residues.

This clone was seen only once. This sample includes further DNA sequences coding for the same CDR3. The V gene is TRBV11-2, the J gene TRBJ2-6; 7 bases fit TRBD2. The V and J ends lost 2 bases and 0 bases, in that order; junction bases with no gene match: 1. CDR3 size: 16 residues. CDR1 is SGHAT and CDR2 is FQNNGV in the germline V gene. For the CDR3, the DNA is TGTGCCAGCAGCTTAAGCGGGAACTCTGGGGCCAACGTCCTGACTTTC. Encoded protein: CASSLSGNSGANVLTF.

The CDR3 region has the DNA TGTGCCAGCAGCGTGAGCCCTGCGGGAGGCCCAAACAATGAGCAGTTCTTC. Translation gives CASSVSPAGGPNNEQFF. The chain recombines TRBV9 with TRBJ2-1; the match to TRBD2 covers 8 bases. From germline, CDR1 is SGDLS and CDR2 YYNGEE. This CDR3 contains 17 residues. Trimming removed 2 bases from V and 5 bases from J; junction bases left unmatched: 12.

The chain is built from TRBV5-4 and TRBJ2-2; D is uncertain. Germline V gives CDR1 SGHNT, CDR2 YYREEE (reference sequence). The V end lost 0 bases, the J end lost 3 bases, and 6 bases lay between the germline ends. The CDR3 contains 14 residues. Written as DNA, the CDR3 is TGTGCCAGCAGCTTGGGACAAGACACCGGGGAGCTGTTTTTT. Its protein product is CASSLGQDTGELFF.

The CDR3: CATSLSGRAGNEQYF. DNA of the CDR3: TGTGCCACCAGTCTCAGCGGGAGGGCCGGGAACGAGCAGTACTTC. The chain links TRBV24-1 to TRBJ2-7; 10 bases line up with TRBD2. After removal of 6 bases from V and 5 bases from J, the junction contained 9 bases not matched to a gene. The CDR3 is 15 residues long. Germline loops: CDR1 KGHDR, CDR2 SFDVKD.

This clone was counted a few times. The rearrangement uses TRBV19 and TRBJ1-1, with D uncertain. Germline CDR1 and CDR2: LNHDA and SQIVND (reference sequence). Trimming removed 7 bases at V and 3 bases at J, with 6 bases between. The CDR3 is 11 amino acids. CDR3 sequence: CASNGYTEAFF. The CDR3 coding sequence is TGTGCCAGTAACGGGTACACTGAAGCTTTCTTT.

This clone occurred a few times. The rearrangement uses TRBV7-8 and TRBJ2-7; 7 bases line up with TRBD1. Germline V CDR1 and CDR2: SGHVS, FQNEAQ. The ends lost 7 bases at V and 1 base at J; junction bases unmatched: 19. The CDR3 totals 18 residues. In nucleotides, the CDR3 is TGTGCCAGCATCCCTTTAGGGGACAGTATACATCGTTCCTACGAGCAGTACTTC. Translation: CASIPLGDSIHRSYEQYF.

The chain uses TRBV7-9 and TRBJ2-3; TRBD1 is a possible D gene (6 bases). CDR1 and CDR2 from the germline V gene are SEHNR and FQNEAQ (reference sequence). V was pared by 5 bases and J by 6 bases, with 12 bases between. This CDR3 comprises 13 residues. DNA for the CDR3: TGTGCCAGCAGCGAGCTAAGGGGGGATACGCAGTATTTT. Protein sequence: CASSELRGDTQYF.

CDR3 sequence (DNA): TGCGCCAGCAGCTGGACACAGGGTTCCGACACTGAAGCTTTCTTT. It specifies CASSWTQGSDTEAFF. This chain uses TRBV5-1 with TRBJ1-1; D might be TRBD1 (6 bases). Per the germline V gene, CDR1 is SGHRS and CDR2 is YFSETQ. The CDR3 covers 15 residues. V lost 3 bases and J lost 3, with 15 bases in between.

The chain uses TRBV6-2 or TRBV6-3 and TRBJ2-4, with D possibly TRBD2 on 6 matching bases. Trimming left V 0 bases short and J 0 bases short, with 6 bases between. Germline loops: CDR1 MNHEY, CDR2 SVGEGT. The CDR3 sequence is 15 residues long. DNA for the CDR3: TGTGCCAGCAGTTACTCGGGGGGAGCCAAAAACATTCAGTACTTC. Translating it yields CASSYSGGAKNIQYF.

This clone was seen only a few times. CDR3 sequence: CAISEDREDQPQHF. CDR3 nucleotide sequence: TGTGCCATCAGTGAGGACAGGGAGGATCAGCCCCAGCATTTT. J is TRBJ1-5 and V is TRBV10-3; TRBD1 aligns across 7 bases. CDR3 size: 14 residues. Unmatched junction bases numbered 3, after V lost 2 bases and J lost 5 bases. CDR1 and CDR2 from the germline V gene are ENHRY and SYGVKD.

V gene TRBV7-7 combines with J gene TRBJ2-1; 11 bases match TRBD2. CDR1 is SSHAT, CDR2 FNYEAQ, per germline (reference sequence). With 1 base clipped from V and 2 bases from J, the junction kept 1 base outside the gene matches. This CDR3 comprises 16 residues. This chain's CDR3 is CASSLGLAGTYNEQFF. The CDR3 region has the DNA TGTGCCAGCAGCTTAGGACTAGCGGGAACCTACAATGAGCAGTTCTTC.

V is TRBV27 and J is TRBJ2-1, with D possibly matching TRBD1 (7 bases). V dropped 3 bases and J dropped 5 bases, with 23 bases sitting between them. CDR3 length equals 18 residues. Germline lookup yields CDR1 MNHEY and CDR2 SMNVEV (reference sequence). CDR3 sequence (DNA): TGTGCCAGCAGTTTCCGTCGACAGGGACATAGGGGGGACAATGAGCAGTTCTTC. Protein product: CASSFRRQGHRGDNEQFF.